This passage covers 11 T cell receptor beta chains from one sample sequenced in a study of post-analysis software for immune sequencing data. General study points: About five TRBV segments, including TRBV5-6, TRBV5-1 and TRBV20-1, were more frequent in patients than controls.

Antigen specificity for these receptors is unknown. Carried by the TCR beta cDNA libraries were unique molecular identifiers. One entry per CDR3 protein, called by TCRdb with MiXCR from the PCR reads. The sample comprises hundreds of thousands of distinct CDR3 sequences, 55% to 70% of which are singletons, and approximately 10% rests with the top ten. Sample: blood. Source of these receptors: a girl aged 2-15 years with multiple sclerosis.

This clonotype occurred a few times. V usage is TRBV7-9 and J usage is TRBJ1-2, with TRBD1 identical over 7 bases. Germline CDR1 is SEHNR and CDR2 is FQNEAQ (reference sequence). The CDR3 contains 16 residues. The V and J ends lost 5 bases and 8 bases, in that order; junction bases with no gene match: 17. Here the CDR3 reads CASSQRRGGGVKGYTF. In DNA form, the CDR3 reads TGTGCCAGCAGCCAAAGACGAGGAGGGGGCGTAAAGGGCTACACCTTC.

This clonotype has more than one count but fewer than ten. This sequence joins TRBV20-1 and TRBJ2-6; TRBD1 aligns across 8 bases. The CDR3 is made up of 15 amino acids. Germline loops: CDR1 DFQATT, CDR2 SNEGSKA (reference sequence). J lost 2 bases, V lost 5 bases, and 5 bases had no gene match. CDR3 loop: CSAGQGATGANVLTF. The CDR3 DNA reads TGCAGTGCTGGACAGGGCGCAACTGGGGCCAACGTCCTGACTTTC.

The V gene is TRBV9, the J gene TRBJ2-7, with 8 bases identical to TRBD2. The germline gives CDR1 SGDLS, CDR2 YYNGEE. V gave up 0 bases and J gave up 3 bases; unmatched junction bases: 5. The CDR3 length is 15 residues. The CDR3 DNA sequence: TGTGCCAGCAGCGTAGAAGCGGGAGTAATCTACGAGCAGTACTTC. Translation gives CASSVEAGVIYEQYF.

The chain is built from TRBV5-1 and TRBJ1-3; TRBD1 might be the D (6 bases). CDR1 and CDR2 from the germline V gene are SGHRS and YFSETQ. The V end was cut by 4 bases, the J end by 1 base, with 9 bases between. The CDR3 length is 14 residues. CDR3 in amino acids: CASSGDRSGNTIYF. DNA for the CDR3: TGCGCCAGCAGCGGAGACAGGTCTGGAAACACCATATATTTT. The complete variable domain, with remaining parts taken from reference TRBV5-1 and TRBJ1-3, reads KAGVTQTPRYLIKTRGQQVTLSCSPISGHRSVSWYQQTPGQGLQFLFEYFSETQRNKGNFPGRFSGRQFSNSRSEMNVSTLELGDSALYLCASSGDRSGNTIYFGEGSWLTVV.

There are a few counts of this clonotype. The V and J genes are TRBV7-2 and TRBJ2-1; 12 positions match TRBD2. After removal of 3 bases from V and 0 bases from J, the junction contained 6 bases not matched to a gene. CDR3 length: 18 residues. Germline V gene sequence: CDR1 SGHTA, CDR2 FQGNSA. The CDR3 loop reads CASSLGLAGLSSYNEQFF. The CDR3 DNA reads as TGTGCCAGCAGCTTGGGACTAGCGGGCCTGAGCTCCTACAATGAGCAGTTCTTC.

The chain joins TRBV4-1 to TRBJ2-5; a weak D match, TRBD1 (5 bases). This CDR3 comprises 14 residues. Trimming took 4 bases from V and 1 from J, leaving 10 bases between them. CDR1 MGHRA and CDR2 YSYEKL come from the germline V gene. CDR3 bases: TGCGCCAGCAGCCGGCGACAGTTCCAAGAGACCCAGTACTTC. It yields the protein CASSRRQFQETQYF.

This clonotype was picked up a small number of times. This CDR3 is CATSRDWATGTLGNQPQHF. The CDR3 DNA is TGTGCCACCAGCAGAGATTGGGCGACAGGTACCCTCGGGAATCAGCCCCAGCATTTT. The chain uses TRBV15 and TRBJ1-5; D may be TRBD1 (6 bases). The CDR3 extends over 19 amino acids. The germline CDR1 and CDR2 sequences are LNHNV and YYDKDF (reference sequence). Trimming removed 0 bases from V and 4 bases from J, with 22 bases in between.

This clonotype was counted once. The chain couples TRBV20-1 to TRBJ1-2; 8 bases align to TRBD1. The germline gives CDR1 DFQATT, CDR2 SNEGSKA (reference sequence). The CDR3 is made up of 13 amino acids. After removal of 1 base from V and 3 bases from J, the junction contained 1 base not matched to a gene. The CDR3 is CSARGQGHYGYTF. The CDR3 nucleotides are TGCAGTGCTAGAGGACAGGGGCACTATGGCTACACCTTC.

V gene TRBV13 combines with J gene TRBJ1-1, with TRBD1 as a possible D gene (5 bases). V was pared by 5 bases and J by 10 bases, with 14 bases between. This CDR3 is built from 12 residues. The germline gives CDR1 PRHDT, CDR2 FYEKMQ (reference sequence). The CDR3 protein is CASSRETGGAFF. CDR3 nucleotides: TGTGCCAGCAGCCGCGAAACAGGTGGAGCTTTCTTT. Full variable domain (outside the CDR3, taken from reference TRBV13 and TRBJ1-1): AAGVIQSPRHLIKEKRETATLKCYPIPRHDTVYWYQQGPGQDPQFLISFYEKMQSDKGSIPDRFSAQQFSDYHSELNMSSLELGDSALYFCASSRETGGAFFGQGTRLTVV.

This rearrangement joins TRBV12-3 or TRBV12-4 to TRBJ2-1; no firm D call. The CDR3 runs 13 residues. V was trimmed by 8 bases and J by 0 bases, leaving 8 bases between them. In nucleotides, the CDR3 is TGTGCCAGCCGGAGTAGCTCCTACAATGAGCAGTTCTTC. Translating gives CASRSSSYNEQFF.

This chain's CDR3 is CASRPTGHNEQFF. CDR3 DNA sequence: TGTGCCAGCAGACCTACAGGGCACAATGAGCAGTTCTTC. V usage is TRBV12-3 or TRBV12-4 and J usage is TRBJ2-1, with TRBD1 as a possible D gene (6 bases). Trimming left V 6 bases short and J 5 bases short, with 11 bases between. The CDR3 has 13 amino acids.